This T cell receptor (beta chain) was recovered during a study of cytomegalovirus exposure and HLA in healthy donors. Study details: An early data release held some 85 million unique TCRs from HLA-typed donors.

Concerning this clone: The antigen is undetermined.

It was with 60 Vbeta and 13 Jbeta primers that the PCR ran. Data came from immunoSEQ multiplex PCR; TCRdb stores just in-frame clones and leaves some out. The sample consists of 120,000 or so clones, about 63% of them appearing once. The study, taken as a whole, reports: Apparent HLA restriction characterized most CMV-associated TCR beta chains in a later analysis. A later analysis, which compared TCR beta chains of equal frequency, found the HLA-associated ones more clonally expanded.

The clonotype was recovered from a man aged 30 to 45 in good health and CMV-seropositive. Source material: PBMCs.

The CDR3 here is CASSPSSGYYNEQFF. DNA of the CDR3: TGTGCCAGCAGCCCCTCTAGCGGCTACTACAATGAGCAGTTCTTC. V usage is TRBV7-3 and J usage is TRBJ2-1; 7 positions agree with TRBD2. After removal of 5 bases from V and 3 bases from J, the junction contained 7 bases not matched to a gene. The CDR3 extends over 15 amino acids. Germline-derived CDR1 and CDR2 are SGHTA and FQGTGA.